Listed here are 11 T cell receptor beta chains from one sample, sequenced in a study of cytomegalovirus exposure and HLA in healthy donors (dated by TCRdb to the late 2010s). Library creation used the immunoSEQ multiplex PCR assay. A mixture of 60 forward primers for TCR Vbeta segments and 13 reverse primers for TCR Jbeta segments was used in the multiplex PCR. This is the immuneACCESS table as TCRdb keeps it, with only in-frame sequences that have V and J called. A part of the clones is gone; compared with another copy, unresolved V genes explain less than half, and the rest is unexplained. This sample lists around 70,000 clones; 70% to 90% were detected once. The ten largest clones take up roughly 2% of the sample. Sequencing was carried out using PBMCs. The receptors were sampled from a woman aged 30 to 39 in good health and CMV-seronegative.

This clone has only a few counts. The chain is built from TRBV6-1 and TRBJ1-1; possible D gene TRBD1, 6 bases. The V and J ends lost 5 bases and 4 bases respectively, with 11 bases between them. This CDR3 comprises 13 residues. Germline CDR1 MNHNS, CDR2 SASEGT. The CDR3 DNA follows: TGTGCCAGCAGTTGGACAGAGTCCACTGAAGCTTTCTTT. The encoded protein is CASSWTESTEAFF.

The rearrangement joins TRBV11-2 to TRBJ2-3; 11 bases map to TRBD2. The germline CDR1 and CDR2 sequences are SGHAT and FQNNGV. This CDR3 spans 17 amino acids. J lost 2 bases, V lost 5 bases, and 9 bases had no gene match. CDR3 in DNA: TGTGCCAGCAGCCGCCTGGCTAGCGGGAGGATCACAGATACGCAGTATTTT. It is translated as CASSRLASGRITDTQYF.

The chain links TRBV7-9 to TRBJ2-7; 8 bases match TRBD2. Germline CDR1 reads SEHNR; CDR2 reads FQNEAQ (reference sequence). The CDR3 totals 14 residues. The junction had 9 bases not matched to a gene; V was cut back by 8 bases and J by 3 bases. The CDR3 loop is CASSPGGTVYEQYF. As DNA, the CDR3 is TGTGCCAGCTCCCCGGGGGGGACCGTCTACGAGCAGTACTTC.

This clone was seen a handful of times. This rearrangement joins TRBV6-5 to TRBJ2-4; 9 bases align to TRBD1. CDR3 length: 14 residues. Germline trimming cut 5 bases from V and 16 bases from J; bases unmatched to any gene: 15. The germline V gene encodes CDR1 MNHEY and CDR2 SVGAGI. CDR3 residues: CASSVRDRALFQYF. The CDR3 DNA reads TGTGCCAGCAGTGTCCGGGACAGGGCTCTATTCCAATACTTC.

The table lists this clone with a few counts. V gene TRBV7-9 combines with J gene TRBJ1-1; TRBD1 might be the D (6 bases). There are 15 residues in the CDR3. The ends were cut back, 5 bases at V and 0 bases at J, with 13 bases in the middle. CDR1 and CDR2 (germline): SEHNR, FQNEAQ (reference sequence). CDR3: CASSKQQGMNTEAFF. In nucleotides, the CDR3 is TGTGCCAGCAGCAAGCAACAGGGCATGAACACTGAAGCTTTCTTT.

This clone was seen only a few times. The V call is TRBV28, the J call TRBJ1-1; a possible D gene is TRBD1 (5 bases). V was cut by 1 base and J by 8 bases, with 8 bases left in between. CDR3 length equals 12 residues. Per germline, CDR1 MDHEN and CDR2 SYDVKM. The CDR3 is CASSLFGGEAFF. In DNA form, the CDR3 reads TGTGCCAGCAGTTTATTCGGGGGAGAAGCTTTCTTT.

The chain is built from TRBV29-1 and TRBJ1-5, with 10 bases identical to TRBD1. CDR1 is SQVTM and CDR2 is ANQGSEA in the germline V gene. V lost 6 bases, J lost 4 bases, and 6 bases stayed unmatched. CDR3 size: 14 residues. The DNA for the CDR3 is TGCAGCGTGTCGGACAGGGGGGATAATCAGCCCCAGCATTTT. Translated, it gives CSVSDRGDNQPQHF.

Concerning this clone: The germline gene is not matched at one end of the junction; a read error may be the cause. The chain combines TRBV5-1 with TRBJ1-2, with D possibly being TRBD1 (5 bases). The CDR3 totals 13 residues. Germline CDR1 is SGHRS and CDR2 is YFSETQ. CDR3 loop: CASSFSGTGRWVF. The CDR3 coding sequence is TGCGCCAGCAGCTTCTCCGGGACCGGGAGATGGGTCTTC.

J is TRBJ2-3 and V is TRBV7-8, with 10 bases aligning to TRBD1. CDR3 size: 16 residues. The V and J ends lost 5 bases and 2 bases, in that order; junction bases with no gene match: 7. Germline CDR1 and CDR2: SGHVS and FQNEAQ. CDR3: CASSTRTGGVTDTQYF. The CDR3 DNA reads TGTGCCAGCAGCACCAGGACAGGGGGGGTCACAGATACGCAGTATTTT.

The chain is built from TRBV9 and TRBJ2-3; perhaps TRBD1 as D (6 bases). Germline CDR1 and CDR2: SGDLS and YYNGEE. The length of the CDR3 is 15 residues. With 2 bases removed from V and 10 bases from J, the gap between germline ends came to 20 bases. The CDR3 loop is CASSVDYMTGFSQYF. CDR3 DNA sequence: TGTGCCAGCAGCGTTGACTATATGACAGGCTTCTCGCAGTATTTT.

The V and J genes are TRBV28 and TRBJ1-4; D unclear. V lost 4 bases and J 4 bases, leaving 16 bases between the germline ends. The CDR3 consists of 16 residues. Looked up from germline, CDR1 is MDHEN and CDR2 is SYDVKM. In DNA, the CDR3 is TGTGCCAGCAGTTCACCCGCAAGCGGGCTTAATGAAAAACTGTTTTTT. Its protein is CASSSPASGLNEKLFF.